The source of this T cell receptor (beta chain) is a study of T cell repertoires in cytomegalovirus infection. Study-wide points: In two of eight donors, the top clonotype was HLA-C-restricted CMV-specific.

V was clipped by 4 bases and J by 1 base; unmatched bases: 7. The germline V gene encodes CDR1 SGHTA and CDR2 FQGTGA. The length of the CDR3 is 17 residues. In this sample, this clonotype turned up many times. Its specificity is unknown. MiXCR, applied by TCRdb to the reads, yields one record per CDR3 protein. The sample includes fewer than 200,000 distinct CDR3 sequences, approximately 19% seen only once; the top ten take around 3.1%. The receptor was isolated from a human donor in good health (CMV status not recorded). Some clones in this sample may be carry-over from other donors' samples. The V and J genes are TRBV7-3 and TRBJ2-3, with 11 bases matching TRBD1. Sample: PBMCs. Here the CDR3 DNA reads TGTGCCAGCAGCTCCGCCGGGACAGGGGGAGGCACAGATACGCAGTATTTT. Amino acid sequence: CASSSAGTGGGTDTQYF. Full variable domain (remainder filled in from reference TRBV7-3 and TRBJ2-3): GAGVSQTPSNKVTEKGKYVELRCDPISGHTALYWYRQSLGQGPEFLIYFQGTGAADDSGLPNDRFFAVRPEGSVSTLKIQRTERGDSAVYLCASSSAGTGGGTDTQYFGPGTRLTVL.